Listed below are T cell receptor beta chains from one sample, sequenced in a study of sequential checkpoint blockade in melanoma. The protocol was immunoSEQ multiplex PCR, while the TCRdb copy is restricted to in-frame clones and leaves out a portion. The sample lists 3,600 or so clones, about three fifths occurring once. The specimen was CD8+ T cells sorted from blood (inferred from file names), collected from a patient given nivolumab and ipilimumab in sequence. These receptors were taken from a human donor with melanoma. Both conserved end residues are trimmed from each CDR3. The D gene is left open where the match is weak.

CDR3 protein: ASTEGLREKLF; V gene: TRBV7-8; CDR3 length: 11; D gene: -; J gene: TRBJ1-4
CDR3 protein: ASSFREGSYEQY; V gene: TRBV7-9; CDR3 length: 12; D gene: TRBD2; J gene: TRBJ2-7
CDR3 protein: ASSQEFAGPLYEQY; V gene: TRBV4-1; CDR3 length: 14; D gene: -; J gene: TRBJ2-7
CDR3 protein: ASRNRDRDRLYEQY; V gene: TRBV7-3; CDR3 length: 14; D gene: TRBD1; J gene: TRBJ2-7
CDR3 protein: ASSQDAPQRGYNEQF; V gene: TRBV4-3; CDR3 length: 15; D gene: TRBD2; J gene: TRBJ2-1
CDR3 protein: ASSEGGRPSYNEQF; V gene: TRBV6-1; CDR3 length: 14; D gene: TRBD2; J gene: TRBJ2-1
CDR3 protein: ASSRTGTNYEQY; V gene: TRBV27; CDR3 length: 12; D gene: -; J gene: TRBJ2-7
CDR3 protein: ASSTTGSSPYGYT; V gene: TRBV28; CDR3 length: 13; D gene: -; J gene: TRBJ1-2
CDR3 protein: AWGTANSYEQY; V gene: TRBV30; CDR3 length: 11; D gene: TRBD1; J gene: TRBJ2-7
CDR3 protein: ASSIGTGGGETQY; V gene: TRBV19; CDR3 length: 13; D gene: TRBD1; J gene: TRBJ2-5
CDR3 protein: ASSEAHGYSYEQY; V gene: TRBV2; CDR3 length: 13; D gene: -; J gene: TRBJ2-7
CDR3 protein: ASSQGYQGFSSYEQY; V gene: TRBV4-3; CDR3 length: 15; D gene: -; J gene: TRBJ2-7
CDR3 protein: ASGQGYEQY; V gene: TRBV10-2; CDR3 length: 9; D gene: -; J gene: TRBJ2-7
CDR3 protein: ASSFYNGGLTGELF; V gene: TRBV6-5; CDR3 length: 14; D gene: -; J gene: TRBJ2-2
CDR3 protein: ASSYSGVEGQPQH; V gene: TRBV6-6; CDR3 length: 13; D gene: -; J gene: TRBJ1-5
CDR3 protein: ASIKSGGLGAYEQY; V gene: TRBV27; CDR3 length: 14; D gene: -; J gene: TRBJ2-7
CDR3 protein: ASSFPEKGLYEQY; V gene: TRBV7-9; CDR3 length: 13; D gene: -; J gene: TRBJ2-7